These 25 T cell receptor beta chains share one sample of origin, sequenced in a study of T cells in Graves' hyperthyroidism and ophthalmopathy. RNA transcripts served as the template for amplifying TCR beta CDR3 regions. Initially, a first-round RT-PCR of the TCR CDR3 employed the HTBI primer set. MiXCR, run by TCRdb on the multiplex PCR reads, gives a single entry per CDR3 protein. The sample yields 600,000 to 700,000 distinct CDR3 sequences, roughly 14% seen once. Sequencing was done on a sample of blood. The receptors here all came from a woman aged 40-49 years with Graves' ophthalmopathy.

This clonotype was detected ten times or more. The chain has TRBV30 and TRBJ1-1, with D tentatively TRBD1 (5 bases). The V gene's germline CDR1 is GTSNPN and CDR2 SVGIG (reference sequence). The CDR3 extends over 14 amino acids. Trimming shortened V by 2 bases and J by 3 bases, and 13 bases separated the two germline ends. The CDR3 protein is CAWSPRGADTEAFF. CDR3 nucleotides: TGTGCCTGGAGTCCCCGGGGCGCGGACACTGAAGCTTTCTTT.

The J gene is TRBJ1-1, the V gene TRBV6-1; 8 bases line up with TRBD1. The CDR3 spans 14 residues. The J segment lost 3 bases and the V segment lost 6 bases, leaving 6 bases of the junction unmatched. CDR1 is MNHNS, CDR2 SASEGT, per germline. The CDR3 sequence: CASRLGQGYTEAFF. The CDR3 nucleotides read TGTGCCAGCAGGCTCGGACAGGGCTACACTGAAGCTTTCTTT.

This clonotype occurred once. The chain employs TRBV12-3 or TRBV12-4 and TRBJ2-7, with no clear D. Deletions cut 6 bases from V and 5 bases from J, with 8 bases between. This CDR3 has 11 amino acids. In nucleotides, the CDR3 is TGTGCCAGCAGCAACGCGGACGAGCAGTACTTC. This gives the protein CASSNADEQYF.

Many counts were recorded for this clonotype. V and J are TRBV19 and TRBJ2-7; TRBD1 agrees at 8 bases. In germline, CDR1 is LNHDA, CDR2 SQIVND (reference sequence). Unmatched junction bases numbered 3, after V lost 4 bases and J lost 1 base. This CDR3 region has 14 residues. The CDR3 nucleotides read TGTGCCAGTAGTACGGGACAGGCATCCTACGAGCAGTACTTC. It yields the protein CASSTGQASYEQYF.

This clonotype came up a few times. The gene calls are TRBV11-2 and TRBJ1-5, with D possibly TRBD1 on 5 matching bases. The CDR3 runs 17 residues. The V end lost 7 bases, the J end lost 5 bases, and 24 bases lay between the germline ends. Per the germline V gene, CDR1 is SGHAT and CDR2 is FQNNGV. CDR3 nucleotide sequence: TGTGCCAGCAACATCCAAGACGGGACCGAAGTATATCAGCCCCAGCATTTT. This codes for CASNIQDGTEVYQPQHF.

This clonotype was seen at least ten times. One end of the junction varies from germline; a read error may be responsible. This chain joins TRBV5-1 and TRBJ1-1, with D unclear. This CDR3 spans 17 amino acids. The germline CDR1 and CDR2 sequences are SGHRS and YFSETQ. CDR3 bases: TGCGCCAGCAGCTTGATAGTGCTGGCAGGCCAAAAAACTGGAGCTTTCTTT. It specifies CASSLIVLAGQKTGAFF.

At least ten counts were recorded for this clonotype. The rearrangement uses TRBV7-8 and TRBJ2-7; 9 nucleotides match TRBD2. The CDR3 is made up of 15 amino acids. Germline V gives CDR1 SGHVS, CDR2 FQNEAQ. The ends lost 5 bases at V and 2 bases at J; junction bases unmatched: 7. As DNA, the CDR3 is TGTGCCAGCAGCCCCTGGACTAGCGCAACCTACGAGCAGTACTTC. As protein: CASSPWTSATYEQYF.

This clonotype was counted at least ten times. This chain connects TRBV6-4 to TRBJ2-5; D is undetermined. V dropped 6 bases and J dropped 3 bases, with 8 bases sitting between them. Germline V gene data show CDR1 as MRHNA and CDR2 as SNTAGT. CDR3 length equals 12 residues. The CDR3 DNA sequence: TGTGCCAGCAGACTATGGGAAGAGACCCAGTACTTC. It specifies CASRLWEETQYF.

Of note for this clonotype: A much more abundant neighbour one base away suggests this may be a read error. This chain joins TRBV6-2 or TRBV6-3 and TRBJ2-1, with 8 nucleotides matching TRBD2. CDR3 length: 14 residues. Trimming at V came to 8 bases and at J to 10 bases, leaving 13 bases not matched to a gene. Germline V gene sequence: CDR1 MNHEY, CDR2 SVGEGT. The CDR3, as DNA: TGTGCCAGCTCCGGGGGGGGCATTCGCTACGAGCAGTTCTTC. Encoded protein: CASSGGGIRYEQFF.

Many counts were recorded for this clonotype. V is TRBV6-2 or TRBV6-3 and J is TRBJ2-2; TRBD2 agrees at 11 bases. This CDR3 comprises 17 residues. V lost 2 bases to trimming and J lost 5 bases; unmatched junction nucleotides: 7. Germline-derived CDR1 and CDR2 are MNHEY and SVGEGT. In DNA form, the CDR3 reads TGTGCCAGCAGTTACCGGCCCCTAGCGGGAGGAACCGGGGAGCTGTTTTTT. Protein product: CASSYRPLAGGTGELFF.

The gene calls are TRBV28 and TRBJ2-5, with 9 bases identical to TRBD1. Germline CDR1 is MDHEN and CDR2 is SYDVKM. J gave up 4 bases and V 4 bases, and 16 bases lay outside the gene matches. The CDR3 is 18 residues long. CDR3 nucleotides: TGTGCCAGCAGTTGGAAAACGGACAGGGGCATTTTGATAGAGACCCAGTACTTC. Amino acids: CASSWKTDRGILIETQYF.

This clonotype has a count of ten or more. The chain couples TRBV28 to TRBJ2-7; D is undetermined. The ends were cut back, 7 bases at V and 6 bases at J, with 19 bases in the middle. Germline V lookup: CDR1 MDHEN, CDR2 SYDVKM. The CDR3 spans 14 residues. CDR3 in amino acids: CASTPWGGFGEQYF. The CDR3 nucleotides are TGTGCCAGCACCCCCTGGGGTGGGTTTGGCGAGCAGTACTTC.

The chain's CDR3 is CATSDFRQREGQYF. For the CDR3, the DNA is TGTGCCACCAGTGATTTTAGGCAGAGAGAGGGTCAGTACTTC. This chain uses TRBV24-1 with TRBJ2-4, with D maybe TRBD2 (5 bases). Per germline, CDR1 KGHDR and CDR2 SFDVKD. This CDR3 is built from 14 residues. The V and J ends lost 1 base and 12 bases respectively, with 15 bases between them.

V is TRBV28 and J is TRBJ1-3; the D gene is possibly TRBD1 (5 bases). V dropped 4 bases and J dropped 2 bases, with 12 bases sitting between them. The CDR3 covers 15 residues. Looked up from germline, CDR1 is MDHEN and CDR2 is SYDVKM. The CDR3 spells CASSSQGSPGNTIYF. In nucleotides, the CDR3 is TGTGCCAGCAGTTCTCAGGGTTCTCCTGGAAACACCATATATTTT.

The chain is built from TRBV28 and TRBJ1-5, with TRBD1 identical over 8 bases. CDR3 length: 19 amino acids. Looked up from germline, CDR1 is MDHEN and CDR2 is SYDVKM. J lost 1 base, V lost 5 bases, and 16 bases had no gene match. The CDR3 here is CASSPIVDRGGLSNQPQHF. For the CDR3, the DNA is TGTGCCAGCAGTCCCATCGTCGACAGGGGAGGATTGAGCAATCAGCCCCAGCATTTT.

This clonotype was detected only a few times. CDR3 nucleotides: TGTGCCAGCAGACGGGACAGGGCCTCCTACGAGCAGTACTTC. Translation gives CASRRDRASYEQYF. This rearrangement joins TRBV6-1 to TRBJ2-7; 9 nucleotides line up with TRBD1. Germline values: CDR1 MNHNS, CDR2 SASEGT. V dropped 6 bases and J dropped 0; count of bases not matched to a gene: 3. The CDR3 sequence is 14 residues long.

J is TRBJ2-2 and V is TRBV6-5; 7 positions match TRBD1. The CDR3 is 17 residues long. V trimming: 0 bases; J trimming: 12 bases; junction bases outside the gene matches: 16. In germline, CDR1 is MNHEY, CDR2 SVGAGI. The DNA for the CDR3 is TGTGCCAGCAGTTACTCCCCTAGGACAGGACAGGAAATCAAGCTGTTTTTT. Translation: CASSYSPRTGQEIKLFF.

This clonotype was picked up many times. This rearrangement joins TRBV19 to TRBJ1-2; no definite D call. Germline-derived CDR1 and CDR2 are LNHDA and SQIVND (reference sequence). The V gene lost 7 bases and the J gene lost 6 bases, with 18 bases spanning the gap. CDR3 length equals 14 residues. CDR3 sequence: CASNPPAAGHGYTF. The CDR3 DNA sequence: TGTGCCAGTAACCCCCCGGCAGCAGGACATGGCTACACCTTC. The full variable domain, its missing parts supplied by reference TRBV19 and TRBJ1-2, is DGGITQSPKYLFRKEGQNVTLSCEQNLNHDAMYWYRQDPGQGLRLIYYSQIVNDFQKGDIAEGYSVSREKKESFPLTVTSAQKNPTAFYLCASNPPAAGHGYTFGSGTRLTVV.

V is TRBV4-3 and J is TRBJ1-5; weak D call: TRBD1 (6 bases). Germline-derived CDR1 and CDR2 are LGHNA and YSLEER. Trimming left V 0 bases short and J 2 bases short, with 11 bases between. This CDR3 region has 16 residues. The CDR3 protein is CASSQDRSGGNQPQHF. Written as DNA, the CDR3 is TGCGCCAGCAGCCAAGATCGCTCAGGGGGCAATCAGCCCCAGCATTTT.

This clonotype appeared many times. The chain has TRBV27 and TRBJ1-1; 9 nucleotides line up with TRBD1. Germline values: CDR1 MNHEY, CDR2 SMNVEV (reference sequence). There are 15 residues in the CDR3. The V gene end was trimmed by 5 bases and the J gene end by 0 bases; junction bases not matched to a gene: 4. CDR3 bases: TGTGCCAGCAGTATCACAGGGGGCTTGAACACTGAAGCTTTCTTT. Protein: CASSITGGLNTEAFF.

The rearrangement joins TRBV7-9 to TRBJ2-7; possibly TRBD1 for D (5 bases). V lost 5 bases, J lost 5 bases, and 16 bases lay in between. This CDR3 contains 14 residues. Germline V gene lookup returns CDR1 SEHNR and CDR2 FQNEAQ (reference sequence). CDR3 in DNA: TGTGCCAGCAGCCACTTGAGACAGATCGACGAGCAGTACTTC. This codes for CASSHLRQIDEQYF.

At least ten counts were recorded for this clonotype. This chain connects TRBV30 to TRBJ2-7, with D unresolved. The CDR3 spans 11 residues. V was cut by 7 bases and J by 0 bases, with 7 bases left in between. Germline V lookup: CDR1 GTSNPN, CDR2 SVGIG (reference sequence). CDR3 DNA: TGTGCCTTCGCTGGCTCCTACGAGCAGTACTTC. Translating gives CAFAGSYEQYF.

This clonotype was picked up many times. The DNA of the CDR3 is TGTGCCAGCAGTACCAAGCGGGGGGTACTCTACGAGCAGTACTTC. Translation: CASSTKRGVLYEQYF. V is TRBV6-1 and J is TRBJ2-7; TRBD2 matches 9 bases. Germline loops: CDR1 MNHNS, CDR2 SASEGT. The CDR3 loop spans 15 amino acids. V was clipped by 5 bases and J by 3 bases; unmatched bases: 8.

In the case of this clonotype: The junction shows a germline mismatch at one end, possibly a read error. The rearrangement uses TRBV6-2 or TRBV6-3 and TRBJ1-2; possible D gene TRBD1, 5 bases. The CDR3 has 15 residues. Germline CDR1 is MNHEY and CDR2 is SVGEGT. The CDR3 DNA sequence: TGTGCCAGCAGCCGCGGACTCGGGGCTAAGTATGGCTACACCTTC. Translating gives CASSRGLGAKYGYTF.

In this sample, this clonotype turned up many times. V and J are TRBV28 and TRBJ2-7; 7 nucleotides align to TRBD1. J lost 5 bases, V lost 7 bases, and 14 bases had no gene match. CDR3 length: 15 amino acids. CDR1 and CDR2 (germline): MDHEN, SYDVKM. CDR3 nucleotide sequence: TGTGCCAGCACCCATCCCTCAGGGGGTAACAACGAGCAGTACTTC. This gives the protein CASTHPSGGNNEQYF.